Listed here is a single T cell receptor beta chain. Recipients received nonmyeloablative bone marrow transplants from related graft donors, with transient mixed chimerism. Some clones are missing from TCRdb's copy, which holds only in-frame ones; the method was immunoSEQ multiplex PCR. The repertoire holds about 55,000 clones, roughly nine tenths seen once, with around 15% in the top ten. This CDR3 is built from 15 residues. Germline values: CDR1 KGHSH, CDR2 LQKENI. Trimming shortened V by 5 bases and J by 4 bases, and 17 bases separated the two germline ends. This sample was taken from a study of Tregs in tolerant kidney transplant recipients.

The sequencing used CD8+ T cells from blood (PBMCs), collected 24 months after the transplant. The chain employs TRBV18 and TRBJ1-1; TRBD1 is a possible D gene (6 bases). The clonotype was recovered from a human patient who received a combined kidney and bone marrow transplant. Some T cells may be supplied by the graft donor. In DNA form, the CDR3 reads TGTGCCAGCTCAGAATCGCCGGGGGGGCGCACTGAAGCTTTCTTT. This encodes CASSESPGGRTEAFF.